Shown below are 22 T cell receptor beta chains from a single sample sequenced in a study of STAT5B mutations in CD4+ large granular lymphocyte leukemia. Only in-frame clones appear in the TCRdb table, and some are missing; sequencing was by immunoSEQ multiplex PCR. The sample records fewer than 35,000 clones, 69% being singletons. The sequenced sample was CD4+ T cells from blood buffy coats. The receptors stem from a human donor in good health.

The chain uses TRBV18 and TRBJ2-3; 14 nucleotides agree with TRBD2. Germline V CDR1 and CDR2: KGHSH, LQKENI. CDR3 length: 18 residues. The V and J ends lost 0 bases and 5 bases, in that order; junction bases with no gene match: 7. The CDR3 DNA sequence: TGTGCCAGCTCACCACCGAGCGGACTAGCGGGGGGCGAAGATACGCAGTATTTT. Translated: CASSPPSGLAGGEDTQYF.

In DNA form, the CDR3 reads TGTGCCAGCAGTGAAACTGGACTAGCGGGCCGCTACGAGCAGTACTTC. Encoded protein: CASSETGLAGRYEQYF. V and J are TRBV25-1 and TRBJ2-7, with 11 bases lining up with TRBD2. V was pared by 2 bases and J by 3 bases, with 6 bases of the junction left unmatched. The germline V gene encodes CDR1 MGHDK and CDR2 SYGVNS. This CDR3 is built from 16 residues.

The chain combines TRBV28 with TRBJ2-3, with 10 bases aligning to TRBD2. Germline V CDR1 and CDR2: MDHEN, SYDVKM. The V segment lost 9 bases and the J segment 4 bases; nucleotides outside the gene matches: 7. The CDR3 spans 14 residues. CDR3 region: CASKRGGQPDTQYF. The CDR3 nucleotides read TGTGCCAGTAAGCGGGGGGGCCAACCAGATACGCAGTATTTT.

Only a few counts were recorded for this clone. This chain joins TRBV7-2 and TRBJ2-7; 9 nucleotides line up with TRBD1. The CDR3 contains 14 residues. The germline V gene has CDR1 SGHTA and CDR2 FQGNSA. V trimming: 4 bases; J trimming: 6 bases; junction bases outside the gene matches: 7. CDR3 loop: CASSSGTGSSEQYF. CDR3 in DNA: TGTGCCAGCAGCTCCGGGACAGGGAGCTCCGAGCAGTACTTC.

This clone was detected a few times. This chain uses TRBV10-3 with TRBJ1-1; no clear D. Germline-derived CDR1 and CDR2 are ENHRY and SYGVKD. The CDR3 covers 14 residues. V was trimmed by 1 base and J by 2 bases, leaving 8 bases between them. CDR3 nucleotides: TGTGCCATCAGTGAGTACGGGTCAAACACTGAAGCTTTCTTT. Its translation: CAISEYGSNTEAFF.

The chain couples TRBV11-3 to TRBJ2-7, with D unresolved. Trimming cost V 8 bases and J 2 bases, with 13 bases left between them. CDR3 length: 13 amino acids. Germline V lookup: CDR1 SGHNT, CDR2 YENEEA. The CDR3, as DNA: TGTGCCAGCCTTGGGAAGCCCGCCTACGAGCAGTACTTC. This gives the protein CASLGKPAYEQYF.

The gene calls are TRBV5-5 and TRBJ1-1; TRBD1 might be the D (6 bases). The germline CDR1 and CDR2 sequences are SGHKS and YYEKEE (reference sequence). V lost 1 base, J lost 3 bases, and 16 bases lay in between. The CDR3 covers 16 residues. CDR3 protein: CASSLYKGEVDTEAFF. As DNA, the CDR3 is TGTGCCAGCAGCTTGTATAAGGGGGAGGTGGACACTGAAGCTTTCTTT.

The V gene is TRBV4-3, the J gene TRBJ2-5; 11 positions match TRBD2. Losses at the gene ends were 4 bases for V and 3 bases for J; bases not matched to a gene: 4. The CDR3 is made up of 15 amino acids. Germline values: CDR1 LGHNA, CDR2 YSLEER. The CDR3 sequence: CASSRTSGSEETQYF. Here the CDR3 DNA reads TGCGCCAGCAGCCGGACTAGCGGGTCAGAAGAGACCCAGTACTTC.

The rearrangement links TRBV19 to TRBJ2-1; 9 bases align to TRBD2. CDR3 length: 16 amino acids. Looked up from germline, CDR1 is LNHDA and CDR2 is SQIVND (reference sequence). J lost 10 bases, V lost 5 bases, and 15 bases had no gene match. CDR3 residues: CASSALGAGGPGEQFF. DNA for the CDR3: TGTGCCAGTAGTGCCCTAGGGGCGGGGGGGCCAGGGGAGCAGTTCTTC.

The gene calls are TRBV29-1 and TRBJ2-7, with D perhaps assigned TRBD1 or TRBD2 (7 bases each). Trimming removed 7 bases from V and 2 bases from J, with 18 bases in between. Germline CDR1 is SQVTM and CDR2 is ANQGSEA. This CDR3 is built from 14 residues. The CDR3: CSASGQGGTYEQYF. In DNA form, the CDR3 reads TGCAGCGCGTCGGGGCAGGGGGGGACCTACGAGCAGTACTTC.

The V gene is TRBV2, the J gene TRBJ1-2; D possibly corresponds to TRBD1 (5 bases). V was clipped by 4 bases and J by 8 bases, with 17 bases between them. CDR3 length: 14 amino acids. Germline V lookup: CDR1 SNHLY, CDR2 FYNNEI. The CDR3 nucleotides read TGTGCCAGCAGTGTTAAAGAGGGGCCCCTAGGCTACACCTTC. It is translated as CASSVKEGPLGYTF.

V is TRBV30 and J is TRBJ2-7; 7 bases align to TRBD1. Germline V gene sequence: CDR1 GTSNPN, CDR2 SVGIG (reference sequence). Trimming at V came to 3 bases and at J to 1 base, leaving 6 bases not matched to a gene. The length of the CDR3 is 14 residues. The CDR3 sequence is CAWRRDSRSYEQYF. The CDR3 region has the DNA TGTGCCTGGAGAAGGGACAGCAGATCCTACGAGCAGTACTTC.

This chain joins TRBV2 and TRBJ1-4; 7 bases map to TRBD1. The CDR3 is made up of 14 amino acids. The trim removed 6 bases at V and 2 bases at J, leaving 3 bases unmatched. Germline values: CDR1 SNHLY, CDR2 FYNNEI. In nucleotides, the CDR3 is TGTGCCAGCAGGATACAGGGGACTAATGAAAAACTGTTTTTT. As protein: CASRIQGTNEKLFF.

The chain couples TRBV4-3 to TRBJ1-3; no clear D gene. Germline-derived CDR1 and CDR2 are LGHNA and YSLEER. The V end was cut by 4 bases, the J end by 4 bases, with 8 bases between. The CDR3 totals 13 residues. For the CDR3, the DNA is TGCGCCAGCAGCCTAGTGCGGGGAAACACCATATATTTT. Translation: CASSLVRGNTIYF.

This clone is a singleton in its sample. The chain recombines TRBV19 with TRBJ1-4; D unresolved. Trimming shortened V by 6 bases and J by 5 bases, and 7 bases separated the two germline ends. Per the germline V gene, CDR1 is LNHDA and CDR2 is SQIVND (reference sequence). This CDR3 contains 12 residues. The CDR3: CASSRSNEKLFF. The DNA for the CDR3 is TGTGCCAGTAGCAGGTCGAATGAAAAACTGTTTTTT.

The V gene is TRBV7-2, the J gene TRBJ2-1; TRBD2 agrees at 7 bases. The CDR3 runs to 16 residues. Germline CDR1 and CDR2: SGHTA and FQGNSA. The V gene end was trimmed by 1 base and the J gene end by 0 bases; junction bases not matched to a gene: 3. The CDR3 DNA reads TGTGCCAGCAGCTTAGTGGCTAGCGGCTCCTACAATGAGCAGTTCTTC. Its translation: CASSLVASGSYNEQFF. The full variable domain, rest sourced from reference TRBV7-2 and TRBJ2-1, is GAGVSQSPSNKVTEKGKDVELRCDPISGHTALYWYRQSLGQGLEFLIYFQGNSAPDKSGLPSDRFSAERTGGSVSTLTIQRTQQEDSAVYLCASSLVASGSYNEQFFGPGTRLTVL.

J is TRBJ2-1 and V is TRBV29-1; TRBD2 matches 11 bases. The V and J ends lost 6 bases and 5 bases, in that order; junction bases with no gene match: 9. Germline V gene data show CDR1 as SQVTM and CDR2 as ANQGSEA. The CDR3 loop spans 15 amino acids. The CDR3 region is CSVAPSGGLDNEQFF. The CDR3 DNA sequence: TGCAGCGTCGCGCCTAGCGGGGGGTTAGACAATGAGCAGTTCTTC.

The chain has TRBV5-6 and TRBJ1-2; TRBD1 matches at 11 bases. CDR3 length: 15 amino acids. After removal of 4 bases from V and 2 bases from J, the junction contained 4 bases not matched to a gene. Germline CDR1 SGHDT, CDR2 YYEEEE. CDR3 sequence: CASSPGTGGNYGYTF. The DNA for the CDR3 is TGTGCCAGCAGCCCGGGGACAGGGGGGAACTATGGCTACACCTTC.

The chain is built from TRBV12-2 and TRBJ2-5; the table assigns TRBD1, which was not confirmed against the DNA. TRBV12-2 represents a pseudogene. The CDR3 has 16 residues. As DNA, the CDR3 is TGTGCAAGTCGCTTAGCGTTCAGGGGCTCGGGGGAGACCCAGTACTTC. Its translation: CASRLAFRGSGETQYF.

The chain joins TRBV6-1 to TRBJ2-1, with 9 bases identical to TRBD1. Germline values: CDR1 MNHNS, CDR2 SASEGT. V lost 4 bases and J lost 5; bases outside the gene matches: 6. CDR3 size: 15 residues. The CDR3 here is CASSAPGTGNNEQFF. In DNA, the CDR3 is TGTGCCAGCAGTGCTCCCGGGACAGGGAACAATGAGCAGTTCTTC.

CDR3 DNA: TGTGCCAGCAGCTTGGAGTTCCTAGAGACCCAGTACTTC. It specifies CASSLEFLETQYF. The chain links TRBV7-2 to TRBJ2-5; D is unresolved. CDR3 length: 13 amino acids. Germline-derived CDR1 and CDR2 are SGHTA and FQGNSA. The V end lost 3 bases, the J end lost 4 bases, and 9 bases lay between the germline ends.

The chain employs TRBV9 and TRBJ1-2; no clear D. CDR1 SGDLS and CDR2 YYNGEE come from the germline V gene. This CDR3 is built from 13 residues. The germline V and J ends were trimmed by 4 bases and 5 bases, with 12 bases remaining between them. The CDR3 region is CASSPDFGYGYTF. The CDR3 bases are TGTGCCAGCAGCCCGGACTTTGGATATGGCTACACCTTC.